This TCR beta chain was identified in a study of blood T cell repertoires in COVID-19. About the study: Acute-phase and convalescent COVID-19 samples originated in the United States, Italy and Spain. Sources were T cells, B-cell-depleted T cells, or PBMCs; the material itself was cDNA or gDNA.

This CDR3 is built from 14 residues. The germline V and J ends were trimmed by 3 bases and 1 base, with 9 bases remaining between them. Germline V gene sequence: CDR1 SGHTA, CDR2 FQGNSA. In the study's own analysis: Quantification of nucleated cells was approximated via reference gene primer amplification. Using immunoSEQ multiplex PCR, the repertoire was profiled, and TCRdb retains in-frame clones only, with some absent. That table furnishes V, J and clone size, whereas the DNA furnished D and trimming. The profile shows over 150,000 clones, around 83% of them singletons. The TCR was taken from a man aged 50 to 59 with active or convalescent COVID-19. The V gene is TRBV7-2, the J gene TRBJ1-2; D is unclear. What was sequenced was peripheral blood. The CDR3 DNA follows: TGTGCCAGCAGCTTCGCTGGCGGTAACTATGGCTACACCTTC. Protein sequence: CASSFAGGNYGYTF.